This paragraph reports one T cell receptor (beta chain). Its cognate antigen is unknown. This sample is part of a study of T cell responses to AZD1222 COVID-19 vaccine. Some clones are missing from TCRdb's copy, which holds only in-frame ones; the method was immunoSEQ multiplex PCR. This sample has about 150,000 clones; about 92% occur once, and the top ten carry 2.5% to 4%. V lost 2 bases to trimming and J lost 2 bases; unmatched junction nucleotides: 4. The CDR3 runs 15 residues. Germline loops: CDR1 SGHAT, CDR2 FQDESV (reference sequence). Study outcomes and limitations: Donors in the cohort were predominantly white British and more often female, and clonal diversity was possibly underestimated.

The sequencing here drew on peripheral blood, taken 28 days after the second AZD1222 dose. This TCR was recovered from an adult who received the AZD1222 COVID-19 vaccine. This chain links TRBV11-1 with TRBJ2-7; TRBD2 matches 9 bases. CDR3 loop: CASSLLTSGTYEQYF. CDR3 nucleotide sequence: TGTGCCAGCAGCTTACTGACTAGCGGAACCTACGAGCAGTACTTC.